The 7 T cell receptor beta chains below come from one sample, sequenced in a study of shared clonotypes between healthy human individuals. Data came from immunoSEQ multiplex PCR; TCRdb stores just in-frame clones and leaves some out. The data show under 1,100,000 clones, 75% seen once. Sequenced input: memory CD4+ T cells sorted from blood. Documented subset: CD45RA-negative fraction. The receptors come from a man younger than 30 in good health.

The CDR3 region is CASSLEPSRNEQFF. The CDR3 DNA reads TGTGCCAGCAGCTTAGAACCTAGCCGGAATGAGCAGTTCTTC. The chain has TRBV11-2 and TRBJ2-1; the D gene is possibly TRBD2 (5 bases). The V end was cut by 0 bases, the J end by 7 bases, with 10 bases between. Germline V gene data show CDR1 as SGHAT and CDR2 as FQNNGV. There are 14 residues in the CDR3.

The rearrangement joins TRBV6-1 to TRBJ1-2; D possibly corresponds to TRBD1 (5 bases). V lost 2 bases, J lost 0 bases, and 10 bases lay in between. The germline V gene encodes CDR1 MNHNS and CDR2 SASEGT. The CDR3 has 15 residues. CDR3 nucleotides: TGTGCCAGCAGTGAAAAGACAGCACCTAACTATGGCTACACCTTC. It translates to CASSEKTAPNYGYTF.

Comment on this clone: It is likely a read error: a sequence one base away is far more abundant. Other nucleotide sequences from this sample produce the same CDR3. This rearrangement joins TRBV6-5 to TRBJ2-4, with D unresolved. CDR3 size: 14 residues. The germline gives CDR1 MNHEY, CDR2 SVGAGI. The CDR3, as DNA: TGCGCCAGCAACCTTCTGGGCAGATCCAGCATTCAGTACTTC. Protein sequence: CASNLLGRSSIQYF.

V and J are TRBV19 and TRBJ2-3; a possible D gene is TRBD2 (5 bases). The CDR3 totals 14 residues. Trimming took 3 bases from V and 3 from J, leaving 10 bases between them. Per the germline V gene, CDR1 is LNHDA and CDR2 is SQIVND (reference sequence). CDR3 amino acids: CASSIGLATDTQYF. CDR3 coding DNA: TGTGCCAGTAGTATTGGTCTAGCAACAGATACGCAGTATTTT.

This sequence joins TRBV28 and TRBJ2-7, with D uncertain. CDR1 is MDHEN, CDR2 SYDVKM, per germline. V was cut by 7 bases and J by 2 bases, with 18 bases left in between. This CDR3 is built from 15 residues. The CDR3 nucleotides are TGTGCCAGCAAACTGACGGGTTCTAAAGCCTACGAGCAGTACTTC. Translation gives CASKLTGSKAYEQYF.

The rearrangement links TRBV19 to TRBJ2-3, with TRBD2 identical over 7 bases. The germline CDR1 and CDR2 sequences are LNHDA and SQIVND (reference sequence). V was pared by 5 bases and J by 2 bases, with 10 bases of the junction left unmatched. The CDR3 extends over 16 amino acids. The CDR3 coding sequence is TGTGCCAGTAGTCCCCAGGGACTACTCTACACAGATACGCAGTATTTT. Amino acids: CASSPQGLLYTDTQYF.

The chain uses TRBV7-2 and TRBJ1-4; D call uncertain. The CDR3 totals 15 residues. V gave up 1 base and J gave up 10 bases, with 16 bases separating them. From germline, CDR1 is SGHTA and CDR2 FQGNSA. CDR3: CASSLGVSVSGKLFF. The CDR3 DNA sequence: TGTGCCAGCAGCTTAGGGGTCAGCGTAAGTGGAAAACTGTTTTTT.